This section outlines one T cell receptor (beta chain) sequence together with its context. These data originate in a study of shared T cell receptors in the human thymus. Using immunoSEQ multiplex PCR, the repertoire was profiled, and TCRdb retains in-frame clones only, with some absent. Among hundreds of thousands of clones listed, over 75% were seen once. Between the trimmed V and J ends, which lost 6 bases and 4 bases, there was a span of 18 bases. There are 15 residues in the CDR3. Germline CDR1 reads MDHEN; CDR2 reads SYDVKM. A further study also used this sample, focusing on human thymus T cells. In that study: From resections taken during corrective heart surgery, the thymus tissue was obtained.

The rearrangement uses TRBV28 and TRBJ2-5, with D perhaps TRBD2 (5 bases). The receptor's source is a boy under two years old with a congenital heart defect. Sequencing was done on a sample of thymocytes. The CDR3 loop is CASSPRGGSGETQYF. The CDR3 bases are TGTGCCAGCAGCCCCCGGGGTGGTAGTGGAGAGACCCAGTACTTC.